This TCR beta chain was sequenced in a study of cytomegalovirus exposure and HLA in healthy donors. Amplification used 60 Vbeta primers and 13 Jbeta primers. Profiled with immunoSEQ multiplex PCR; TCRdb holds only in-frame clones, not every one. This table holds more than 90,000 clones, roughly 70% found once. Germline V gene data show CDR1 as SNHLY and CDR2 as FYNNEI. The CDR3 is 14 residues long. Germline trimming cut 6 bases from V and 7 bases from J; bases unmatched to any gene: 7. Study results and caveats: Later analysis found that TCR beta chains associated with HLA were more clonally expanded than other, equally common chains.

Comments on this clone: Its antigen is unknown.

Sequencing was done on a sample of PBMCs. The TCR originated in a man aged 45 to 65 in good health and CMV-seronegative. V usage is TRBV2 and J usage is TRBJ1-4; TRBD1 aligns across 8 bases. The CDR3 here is CASRRQGRSEKLFF. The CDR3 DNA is TGTGCCAGCAGGAGACAGGGGCGATCTGAAAAACTGTTTTTT.